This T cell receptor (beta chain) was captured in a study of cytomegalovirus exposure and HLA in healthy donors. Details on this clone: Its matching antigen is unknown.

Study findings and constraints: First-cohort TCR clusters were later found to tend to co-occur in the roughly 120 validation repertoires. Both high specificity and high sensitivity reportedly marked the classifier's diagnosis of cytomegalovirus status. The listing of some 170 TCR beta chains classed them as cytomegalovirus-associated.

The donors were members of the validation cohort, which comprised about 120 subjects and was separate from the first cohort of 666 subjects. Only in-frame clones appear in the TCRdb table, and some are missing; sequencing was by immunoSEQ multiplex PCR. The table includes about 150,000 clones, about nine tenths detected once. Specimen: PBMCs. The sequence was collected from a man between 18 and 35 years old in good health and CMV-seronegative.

Here the CDR3 DNA reads TGTGCCAGCTCACGGGACAGACAATTCACCGGGGAGCTGTTTTTT. Translating it yields CASSRDRQFTGELFF. The chain uses TRBV18 and TRBJ2-2; 7 bases align to TRBD1. From germline, CDR1 is KGHSH and CDR2 LQKENI. This CDR3 contains 15 residues. Unmatched junction bases numbered 6, after V lost 4 bases and J lost 4 bases.